This T cell receptor beta chain was found in a study of OX40 agonist ivuxolimab in advanced cancers. This clone was observed a few times. Its antigen is currently unknown. Study-level findings and limits: In general, CD8+ T cells held more expanded clones than CD4+ did, on average. Some patients who did not respond also had low normalized T-cell clonal expansion.

TCRdb keeps only in-frame clones here, not all; method: immunoSEQ multiplex PCR. The table includes 40,000 or so clones, roughly 86% detected once. Germline lookup yields CDR1 SGHTA and CDR2 FQGNSA. The CDR3 totals 15 residues. V was clipped by 5 bases and J by 3 bases, with 14 bases between them. Sequenced material: CD4+ or CD8+ T cells sorted from blood, taken in a trial of the OX40 agonist ivuxolimab. The receptor's source is an adult with an advanced solid tumor such as melanoma, head and neck, liver or kidney cancer. V is TRBV7-2 and J is TRBJ2-1; D might be TRBD1 or TRBD2, each matching 6 bases. The CDR3 loop is CASSPWGARYNEQFF. The CDR3, as DNA: TGTGCCAGCAGCCCGTGGGGGGCACGCTACAATGAGCAGTTCTTC.